This T cell receptor beta chain was profiled in a study of blood T cells in healthy people across ages. Trimming pared 0 bases from V and 11 bases from J, leaving 20 bases between. CDR1 and CDR2 (germline): MGHRA, YSYEKL. The CDR3 runs 17 residues. The authors ran a second PCR of 7 to 11 cycles using a sample-barcoded 5' primer and a J-beta primer mix. Each CDR3 protein is one row after TCRdb ran MiXCR on the 5' RACE reads. Altogether some 890,000 distinct CDR3 sequences are present, under 35% being singletons, with the ten largest covering roughly a tenth. These data also formed part of another study, on T cells of mothers and their children.

This clonotype was obtained from a woman aged 40 to 49 in good health. Input material: blood. The genes are TRBV4-1 and TRBJ1-6; D perhaps matches TRBD1 (6 bases). The CDR3 region is CASSQDSPRTATTPLHF. The CDR3 coding sequence is TGCGCCAGCAGCCAAGATTCCCCCCGGACAGCCACGACACCCCTCCACTTT.